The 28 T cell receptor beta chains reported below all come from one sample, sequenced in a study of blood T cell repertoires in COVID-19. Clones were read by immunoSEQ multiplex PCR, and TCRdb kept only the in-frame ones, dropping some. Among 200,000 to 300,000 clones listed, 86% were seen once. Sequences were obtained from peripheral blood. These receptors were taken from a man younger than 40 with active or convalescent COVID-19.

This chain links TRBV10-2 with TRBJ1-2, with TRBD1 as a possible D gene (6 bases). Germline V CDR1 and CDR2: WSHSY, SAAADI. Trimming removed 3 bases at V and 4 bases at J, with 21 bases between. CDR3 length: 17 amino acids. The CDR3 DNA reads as TGCGCCAGCAGTGACCCCTTCCGACGGGGGGCGTCCTATGGCTACACCTTC. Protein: CASSDPFRRGASYGYTF.

The CDR3: CASSTRTYGETQYF. The CDR3 coding sequence is TGTGCCAGCAGCACCCGAACTTACGGGGAGACCCAGTACTTC. This chain connects TRBV3-1 (or the pseudogene TRBV3-2) to TRBJ2-5; the D is unclear. Per germline, CDR1 LGHDT and CDR2 YNNKEL (reference sequence). CDR3 length: 14 amino acids. V shed 5 bases and J shed 5 bases, with 15 bases lying between them.

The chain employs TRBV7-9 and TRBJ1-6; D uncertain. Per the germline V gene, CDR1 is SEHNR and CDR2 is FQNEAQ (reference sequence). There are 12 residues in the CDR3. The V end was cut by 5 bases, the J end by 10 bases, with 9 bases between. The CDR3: CASSLPSSPLHF. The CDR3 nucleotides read TGTGCCAGCAGCCTCCCCTCGTCACCCCTCCACTTT.

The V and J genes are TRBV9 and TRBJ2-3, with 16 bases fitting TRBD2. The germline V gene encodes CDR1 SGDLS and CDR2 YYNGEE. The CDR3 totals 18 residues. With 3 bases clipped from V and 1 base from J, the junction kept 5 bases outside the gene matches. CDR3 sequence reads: CASSAAGLAGGGTDTQYF. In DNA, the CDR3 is TGTGCCAGCAGCGCCGCGGGACTAGCGGGGGGGGGCACAGATACGCAGTATTTT.

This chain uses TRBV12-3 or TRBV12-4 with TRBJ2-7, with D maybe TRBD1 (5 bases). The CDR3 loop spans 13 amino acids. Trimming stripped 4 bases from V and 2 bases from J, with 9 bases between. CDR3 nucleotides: TGTGCCAGCAGTTCAGGGCGAGCCTACGAGCAGTACTTC. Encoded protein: CASSSGRAYEQYF.

The CDR3 loop is CASSQDILDGYGYTF. CDR3 nucleotide sequence: TGTGCCAGCAGCCAAGATATCTTAGATGGCTATGGCTACACCTTC. The rearrangement uses TRBV3-1 (or the pseudogene TRBV3-2) and TRBJ1-2, with D uncertain. V lost 0 bases and J 4 bases, leaving 12 bases between the germline ends. Germline CDR1 LGHDT, CDR2 YNNKEL (reference sequence). This CDR3 has 15 residues.

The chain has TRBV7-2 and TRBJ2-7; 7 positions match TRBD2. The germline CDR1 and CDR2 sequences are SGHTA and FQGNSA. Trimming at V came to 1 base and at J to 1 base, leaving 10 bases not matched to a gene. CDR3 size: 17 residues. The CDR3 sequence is CASSLVNWGGSSYEQYF. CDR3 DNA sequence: TGTGCCAGCAGCTTAGTTAATTGGGGGGGATCTTCCTACGAGCAGTACTTC.

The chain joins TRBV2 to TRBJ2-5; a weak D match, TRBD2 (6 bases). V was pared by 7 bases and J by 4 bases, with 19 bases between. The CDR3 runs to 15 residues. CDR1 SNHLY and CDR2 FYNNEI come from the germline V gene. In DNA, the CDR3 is TGTGCCAGCAAACAGCGGGTAAACTCTGCAGAGACCCAGTACTTC. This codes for CASKQRVNSAETQYF.

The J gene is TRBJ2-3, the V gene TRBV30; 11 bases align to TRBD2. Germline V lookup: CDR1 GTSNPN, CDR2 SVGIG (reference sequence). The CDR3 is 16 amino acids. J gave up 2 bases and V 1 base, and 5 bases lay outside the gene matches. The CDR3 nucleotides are TGTGCCTGGAGTGATTCTAGCGGGGGGCCCACAGATACGCAGTATTTT. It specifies CAWSDSSGGPTDTQYF.

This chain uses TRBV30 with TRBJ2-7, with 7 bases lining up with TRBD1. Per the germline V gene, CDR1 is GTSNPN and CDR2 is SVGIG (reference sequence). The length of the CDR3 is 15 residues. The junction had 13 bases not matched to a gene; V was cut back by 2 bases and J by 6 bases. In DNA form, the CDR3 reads TGTGCCTGGAGTCCCCACAGGGGCGGCGGATCCGAGCAGTACTTC. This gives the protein CAWSPHRGGGSEQYF.

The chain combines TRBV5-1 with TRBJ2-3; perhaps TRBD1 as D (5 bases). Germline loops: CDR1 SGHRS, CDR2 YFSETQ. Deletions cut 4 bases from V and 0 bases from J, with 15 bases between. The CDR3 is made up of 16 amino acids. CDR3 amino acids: CASSVHQGSSTDTQYF. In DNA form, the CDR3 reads TGCGCCAGCAGCGTCCACCAGGGTTCTAGCACAGATACGCAGTATTTT. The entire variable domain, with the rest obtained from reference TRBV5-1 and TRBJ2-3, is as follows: KAGVTQTPRYLIKTRGQQVTLSCSPISGHRSVSWYQQTPGQGLQFLFEYFSETQRNKGNFPGRFSGRQFSNSRSEMNVSTLELGDSALYLCASSVHQGSSTDTQYFGPGTRLTVL.

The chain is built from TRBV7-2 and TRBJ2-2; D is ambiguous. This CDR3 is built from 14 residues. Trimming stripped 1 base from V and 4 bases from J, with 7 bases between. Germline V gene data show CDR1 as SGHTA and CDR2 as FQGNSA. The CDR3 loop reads CASSLVSGTGELFF. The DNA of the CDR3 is TGTGCCAGCAGCTTAGTGTCGGGCACCGGGGAGCTGTTTTTT.

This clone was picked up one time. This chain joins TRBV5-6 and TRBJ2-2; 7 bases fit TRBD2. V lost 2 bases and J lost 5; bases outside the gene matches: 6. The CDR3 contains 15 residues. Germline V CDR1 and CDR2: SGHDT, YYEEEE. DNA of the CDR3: TGTGCCAGCAGCTTTTACGGGCGGGGGACCGGGGAGCTGTTTTTT. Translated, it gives CASSFYGRGTGELFF.

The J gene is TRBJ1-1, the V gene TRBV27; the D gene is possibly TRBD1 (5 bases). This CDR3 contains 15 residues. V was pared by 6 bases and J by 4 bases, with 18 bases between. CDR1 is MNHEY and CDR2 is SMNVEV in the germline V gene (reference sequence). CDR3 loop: CASSPLEGGGTEAFF. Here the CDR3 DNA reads TGTGCCAGCAGCCCCTTGGAGGGTGGGGGCACTGAAGCTTTCTTT.

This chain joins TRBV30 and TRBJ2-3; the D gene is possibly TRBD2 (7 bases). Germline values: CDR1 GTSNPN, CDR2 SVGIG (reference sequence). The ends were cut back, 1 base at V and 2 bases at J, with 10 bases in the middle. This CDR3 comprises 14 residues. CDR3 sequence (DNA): TGTGCCTGGAGTGCGCGGGGGCACACAGATACGCAGTATTTT. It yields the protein CAWSARGHTDTQYF.

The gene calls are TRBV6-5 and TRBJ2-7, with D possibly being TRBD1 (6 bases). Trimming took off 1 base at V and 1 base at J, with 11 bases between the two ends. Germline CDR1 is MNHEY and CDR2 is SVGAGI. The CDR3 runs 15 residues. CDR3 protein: CASSYLGAGSYEQYF. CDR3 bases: TGTGCCAGCAGTTACTTGGGGGCAGGGTCCTACGAGCAGTACTTC.

For the CDR3, the DNA is TGTGCCAGCAGCACACATCAGAGGTTCGAGCAGTACTTC. It specifies CASSTHQRFEQYF. The chain couples TRBV6-5 to TRBJ2-7; no clear D gene. Germline values: CDR1 MNHEY, CDR2 SVGAGI. V dropped 6 bases and J dropped 6 bases, with 15 bases sitting between them. This CDR3 is built from 13 residues.

The CDR3 here is CASSASRVGEQYF. The CDR3 DNA sequence: TGTGCCAGCAGTGCATCCCGGGTGGGCGAGCAGTACTTC. J is TRBJ2-7 and V is TRBV12-3 or TRBV12-4; D gene ambiguous. Trimming removed 5 bases at V and 6 bases at J, with 14 bases between. There are 13 residues in the CDR3.

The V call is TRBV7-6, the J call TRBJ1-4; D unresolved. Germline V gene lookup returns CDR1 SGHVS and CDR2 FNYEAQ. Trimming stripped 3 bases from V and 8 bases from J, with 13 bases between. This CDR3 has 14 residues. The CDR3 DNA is TGTGCCAGCAGCTTGCAAGCCCGAGGGGAAAAACTGTTTTTT. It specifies CASSLQARGEKLFF.

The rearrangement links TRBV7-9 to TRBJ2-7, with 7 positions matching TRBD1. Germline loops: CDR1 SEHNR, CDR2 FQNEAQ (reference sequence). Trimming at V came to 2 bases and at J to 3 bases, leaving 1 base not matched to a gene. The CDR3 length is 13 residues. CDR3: CASSLQGVYEQYF. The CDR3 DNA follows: TGTGCCAGCAGCTTACAGGGGGTCTACGAGCAGTACTTC.

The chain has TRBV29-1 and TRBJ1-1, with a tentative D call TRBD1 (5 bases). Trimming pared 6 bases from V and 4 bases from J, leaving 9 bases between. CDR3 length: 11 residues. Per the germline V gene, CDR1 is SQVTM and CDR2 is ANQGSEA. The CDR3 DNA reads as TGCAGCGTGGGGGGGGGCACTGAAGCTTTCTTT. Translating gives CSVGGGTEAFF.

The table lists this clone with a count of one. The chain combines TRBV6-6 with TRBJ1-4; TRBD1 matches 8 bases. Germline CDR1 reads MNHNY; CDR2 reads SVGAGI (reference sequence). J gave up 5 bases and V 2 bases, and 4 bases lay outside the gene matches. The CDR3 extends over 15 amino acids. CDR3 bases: TGTGCCAGCAGTTACCCGGGACAGGAAAATGAAAAACTGTTTTTT. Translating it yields CASSYPGQENEKLFF.

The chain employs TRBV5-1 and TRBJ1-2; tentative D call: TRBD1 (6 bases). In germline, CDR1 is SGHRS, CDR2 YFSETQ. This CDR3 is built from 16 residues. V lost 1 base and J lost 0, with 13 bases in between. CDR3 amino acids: CASSLYAGVPNYGYTF. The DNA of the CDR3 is TGCGCCAGCAGCTTGTATGCAGGGGTCCCTAACTATGGCTACACCTTC.

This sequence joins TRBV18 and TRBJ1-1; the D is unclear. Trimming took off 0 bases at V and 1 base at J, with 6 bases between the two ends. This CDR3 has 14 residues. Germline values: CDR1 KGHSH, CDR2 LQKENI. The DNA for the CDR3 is TGTGCCAGCTCACCACCCCACGGGAACACTGAAGCTTTCTTT. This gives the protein CASSPPHGNTEAFF.

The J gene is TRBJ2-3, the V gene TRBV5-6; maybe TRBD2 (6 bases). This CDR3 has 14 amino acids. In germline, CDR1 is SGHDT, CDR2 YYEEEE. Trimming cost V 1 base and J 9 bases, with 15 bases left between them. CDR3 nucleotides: TGTGCCAGCAGCTTGCGGATCGCGGGGAGGACGCAGTATTTT. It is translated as CASSLRIAGRTQYF.

CDR3 in DNA: TGTGCCAGCAGCTTGGACAGGCAGAACTATGGCTACACCTTC. It translates to CASSLDRQNYGYTF. The V call is TRBV5-4, the J call TRBJ1-2, with D maybe TRBD1 (5 bases). The CDR3 is made up of 14 amino acids. CDR1 and CDR2 from the germline V gene are SGHNT and YYREEE (reference sequence). Deletions cut 0 bases from V and 2 bases from J, with 8 bases between.

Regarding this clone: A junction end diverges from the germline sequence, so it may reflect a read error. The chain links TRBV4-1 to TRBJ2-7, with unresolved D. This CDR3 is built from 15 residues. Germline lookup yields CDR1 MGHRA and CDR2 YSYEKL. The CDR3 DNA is TGCGCCAGCAGCGAAGAGAACCTACCTTCGTACGAGCAGTACTTC. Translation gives CASSEENLPSYEQYF.

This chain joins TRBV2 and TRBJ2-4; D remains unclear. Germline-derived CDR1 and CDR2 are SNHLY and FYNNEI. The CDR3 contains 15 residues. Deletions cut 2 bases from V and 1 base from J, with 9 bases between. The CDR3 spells CASSELYGAKNIQYF. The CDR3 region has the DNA TGTGCCAGCAGTGAACTATACGGGGCCAAAAACATTCAGTACTTC.